This T cell receptor (beta chain) was obtained from a study of blood T cell repertoires in COVID-19. The wider study: Material from acute and convalescent COVID-19 was sourced from the United States, Italy and Spain. Nucleic acid was either cDNA or gDNA, and it came from T cells, B-cell-depleted T cells, or PBMCs.

The sample holds one count of this clone. In the original workflow: For nucleated cells, counts were estimated from reference gene primer amplification. Repertoires were generated with immunoSEQ multiplex PCR, while TCRdb's copy carries only in-frame clones and drops some. V and J calls and clone size are given by that table; D and trimming were obtained from the DNA. The sample shows over 75,000 clones, about 80% of them seen only once. V was trimmed by 8 bases and J by 4 bases, leaving 15 bases between them. This CDR3 has 14 residues. Per the germline V gene, CDR1 is MNHEY and CDR2 is SVGAGI. The sample consisted of peripheral blood. The sequence came from a woman aged 70-85 years with acute or convalescent COVID-19. The chain employs TRBV6-5 and TRBJ2-1; TRBD2 is a possible D gene (6 bases). CDR3 residues: CASAGAGRYNEQFF. In nucleotides, the CDR3 is TGTGCCAGCGCCGGGGCGGGGAGGTACAATGAGCAGTTCTTC.